These T cell receptor beta chains were read from a single sample in a study of T cells in Graves' hyperthyroidism and ophthalmopathy. MiXCR was run by TCRdb on the multiplex PCR reads, yielding one entry per CDR3 protein. The sample contains 500,000 to 600,000 distinct CDR3 sequences, roughly 46% of which appear only once. Sequencing input: peripheral blood or thyroid tissue (not recorded which). The receptors derive from an adult woman with Graves' disease, either hyperthyroidism or ophthalmopathy (not recorded which). Each CDR3 is given with its conserved first and last residue. D genes are given only for firm matches. The size entry is marked missing in some rows and otherwise reads once, few, many or a size class.

d_call: NA; v_call: TRBV7-8; j_call: TRBJ2-1; clone_size: few; cdr3_nt: TGTGCCAGCAGCTCAAGGATGGGGAATGAGCAGTTCTTC; cdr3_aa: CASSSRMGNEQFF
d_call: TRBD1; v_call: TRBV15; j_call: TRBJ1-1; clone_size: NA; cdr3_nt: TGTGCCACCAGCAGGTCCGACAGGGCTAAGGCTGAAGCTTTCTTT; cdr3_aa: CATSRSDRAKAEAFF
d_call: NA; v_call: TRBV2; j_call: TRBJ2-7; clone_size: NA; cdr3_nt: TGTGCCAGCAGTGAAAGAGTCGGCTACGAGCAGTACTTC; cdr3_aa: CASSERVGYEQYF
d_call: NA; v_call: TRBV11-2; j_call: TRBJ2-2; clone_size: many; cdr3_nt: TGTGCCAGCAGCTTAGGAAGCCCGACCGGGGAGCTGTTTTTT; cdr3_aa: CASSLGSPTGELFF
d_call: NA; v_call: TRBV15; j_call: TRBJ1-6; clone_size: NA; cdr3_nt: TGTGCCACCAGCAGTTACTCTTTTCTAGGGGCAGATTCACCCCTCCACTTT; cdr3_aa: CATSSYSFLGADSPLHF
d_call: NA; v_call: TRBV7-8; j_call: TRBJ2-2; clone_size: NA; cdr3_nt: TGTGCCAGCAGCTTAGGGGGGACGGCCAACACCGGGGAGCTGTTTTTT; cdr3_aa: CASSLGGTANTGELFF
d_call: NA; v_call: TRBV4-2; j_call: TRBJ1-5; clone_size: many; cdr3_nt: TGTGCCAGCAGCCAAGATCTGGAAGGAGGCAATCAGCCCCAGCATTTT; cdr3_aa: CASSQDLEGGNQPQHF
d_call: NA; v_call: TRBV7-3; j_call: TRBJ2-3; clone_size: NA; cdr3_nt: TGTGCCAGCAGCCCTGGGTTCACAGATACGCAGTATTTT; cdr3_aa: CASSPGFTDTQYF
d_call: NA; v_call: TRBV7-2; j_call: TRBJ2-3; clone_size: few; cdr3_nt: TGTGCCAGCAGCGTCACGTCGTTGGCAGATACGCAGTATTTT; cdr3_aa: CASSVTSLADTQYF
d_call: TRBD1; v_call: TRBV19; j_call: TRBJ1-5; clone_size: many; cdr3_nt: TGTGCCAGTAGTATGACAGGGATGGATCAGCCCCAGCATTTT; cdr3_aa: CASSMTGMDQPQHF
d_call: NA; v_call: TRBV7-9; j_call: TRBJ1-6; clone_size: few; cdr3_nt: TGTGCCAGCAGCGTCCAGGGGAGGAATTCACCCCTCCACTTT; cdr3_aa: CASSVQGRNSPLHF
d_call: NA; v_call: TRBV4-2; j_call: TRBJ1-1; clone_size: many; cdr3_nt: TGTGCCAGCAGCCGCTCTACCGTGGAGTTGAATGCTTTCTTT; cdr3_aa: CASSRSTVELNAFF
d_call: NA; v_call: TRBV3-1; j_call: TRBJ1-6; clone_size: NA; cdr3_nt: TGTGCCGGCAGCCAATTCCCGGGACAAAGCTATAATTCACACCTCCACTTT; cdr3_aa: CAGSQFPGQSYNSHLHF
d_call: NA; v_call: TRBV25-1; j_call: TRBJ1-2; clone_size: NA; cdr3_nt: TGTGCCAGCAGTGCTAAAGCGAGAAAGGTTGGCTACACCTTC; cdr3_aa: CASSAKARKVGYTF
d_call: TRBD2; v_call: TRBV10-3; j_call: TRBJ2-2; clone_size: NA; cdr3_nt: TGTGCCATCACCGCATCGACTAGCGGGAGGATCGGGGAGCTGTTTTTT; cdr3_aa: CAITASTSGRIGELFF